This T cell receptor beta chain is from a study of breast tumors, draining lymph nodes, adjacent tissues. Whole-study results and caveats: Tumor repertoires ranked between lymph nodes and nontumor tissue in diversity, with V and J gene preferences.

In its sample, this clonotype is medium-sized. Its antigen is unidentified. TCRdb processed the multiplex PCR reads anew with MiXCR; each CDR3 protein has one entry. The table shows 6,500 to 7,500 distinct CDR3 sequences, with approximately 42% occurring only once. Per the germline V gene, CDR1 is KGHDR and CDR2 is SFDVKD. J lost 1 base, V lost 6 bases, and 1 base had no gene match. This CDR3 has 14 amino acids. V gene TRBV24-1 combines with J gene TRBJ2-3, with 9 bases identical to TRBD1. This clonotype originated in a female donor with breast cancer. Some clones in this sample may be carry-over from other donors' samples. The sequencing sample was made of tumor-adjacent breast tissue. The DNA for the CDR3 is TGTGCCACCAGTAGGGACAGGGGCACAGATACGCAGTATTTT. Its translation: CATSRDRGTDTQYF.